Sequencing of this T cell receptor beta chain was carried out in a study of OX40 agonist ivuxolimab in advanced cancers. Study-level findings and limits: Clonal expansion was among the lowest in partial responders at 0.1-3.0 mg/kg, especially CD8+. CD4+ T cells averaged fewer expanded clones than CD8+ T cells.

The CDR3 sequence is 13 residues long. Per germline, CDR1 SEHNR and CDR2 FQNEAQ (reference sequence). A remark on this clone: Its antigen is undetermined. At one of its ends the junction is not consistent with the germline gene, which may arise from a read error.

Clones were read by immunoSEQ multiplex PCR, and TCRdb kept only the in-frame ones, dropping some. The sample yields some 50,000 clones, around 88% seen once. The sample here was CD4+ or CD8+ T cells sorted from blood, taken in a trial of the OX40 agonist ivuxolimab. The source of this sequence is an adult with an advanced solid tumor such as melanoma, head and neck, liver or kidney cancer. The rearrangement joins TRBV7-9 to TRBJ1-2; 10 bases agree with TRBD1. CDR3 sequence reads: CAGSFRDRGGYTF. Written as DNA, the CDR3 is TGTGCCGGCAGCTTCCGGGACAGGGGTGGCTACACCTTC.